The sequence of this T cell receptor (beta chain) was determined in a study of blood T cell repertoires in COVID-19. Study context: Nucleic acid was either cDNA or gDNA, and it came from T cells, B-cell-depleted T cells, or PBMCs.

Under the authors' procedure: Amplification of reference gene primers provided the estimated nucleated cell counts. Sequenced by immunoSEQ multiplex PCR; TCRdb stores in-frame clones only, minus some. The DNA gave D and trimming, while V, J and clone size come from that table. The sample yields some 300,000 clones, nearly 90% seen once. The ends lost 4 bases at V and 0 bases at J; junction bases unmatched: 5. This CDR3 spans 16 amino acids. The germline gives CDR1 SGHVS, CDR2 FNYEAQ. Membership in each cohort depended on participant-reported clinical history. The J gene is TRBJ2-1, the V gene TRBV7-6; 8 bases align to TRBD2. The sequence derives from a woman aged 45-65 years who had been exposed to COVID-19. Sequencing input: PBMCs or T cells enriched from blood (not recorded which). The CDR3 region is CASSSLAGISYNEQFF. CDR3 in DNA: TGTGCCAGCAGCTCCTTAGCGGGGATCTCCTACAATGAGCAGTTCTTC.